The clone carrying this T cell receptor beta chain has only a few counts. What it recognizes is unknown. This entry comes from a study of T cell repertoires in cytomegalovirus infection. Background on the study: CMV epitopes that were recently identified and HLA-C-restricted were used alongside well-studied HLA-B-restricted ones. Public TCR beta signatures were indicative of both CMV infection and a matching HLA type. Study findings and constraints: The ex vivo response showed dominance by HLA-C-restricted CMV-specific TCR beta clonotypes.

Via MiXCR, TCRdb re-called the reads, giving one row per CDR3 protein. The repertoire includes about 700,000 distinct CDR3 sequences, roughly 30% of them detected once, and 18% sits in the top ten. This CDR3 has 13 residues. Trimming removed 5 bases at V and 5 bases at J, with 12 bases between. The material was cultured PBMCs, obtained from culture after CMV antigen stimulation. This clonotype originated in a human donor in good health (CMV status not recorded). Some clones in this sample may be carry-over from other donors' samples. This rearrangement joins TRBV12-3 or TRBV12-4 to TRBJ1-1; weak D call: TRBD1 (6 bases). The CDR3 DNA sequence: TGTGCCAGCAGTGTTACAGGGCGAACTGAAGCTTTCTTT. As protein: CASSVTGRTEAFF.